The rows below give T cell receptor beta chains drawn from one sample of a study of shared clonotypes between healthy human individuals. The repertoire was sequenced with immunoSEQ multiplex PCR; TCRdb's copy has only in-frame clones and lacks some. The sample has 2 million to 2.5 million clones; roughly 93% are singletons. Specimen: naive CD4+ T cells from PBMCs. These receptor sequences come from a man younger than 35 in good health. Some clones in this sample may be carry-over from other donors' samples. The CDR3 runs from the conserved cysteine through the conserved F or W. D genes are given only for firm matches. Expanded clones are given a class, and other clones once, few, many or no size at all.

TRBJ2-1 NA TRBV5-4 NA TGTGCCAGCACCGCCGGGGCAGGGGCGAGTGATGAGCAGTTCTTC CASTAGAGASDEQFF
TRBJ1-4 TRBD1 TRBV6-1 once TGTGCCAGCAGTGAAGAGGGGGCCTCGGGGGAAAAACTGTTTTTT CASSEEGASGEKLFF
TRBJ2-1 TRBD1 TRBV7-2 NA TGTGCCAGCAGCTGGTCCGGGACAGGGACGAGTGAGCAGTTCTTC CASSWSGTGTSEQFF
TRBJ2-1 NA TRBV7-6 NA TGTGCCAGCAGCCTAGGGGTAGCGCGGGGTCCCTCCTACAATGAGCAGTTCTTC CASSLGVARGPSYNEQFF
TRBJ2-1 TRBD2 TRBV7-6 NA TGTGCCAGCAGCTTAGAGTCATCGCGCGGGAGGGCCGGATTTTCCTACAATGAGCAGTTCTTC CASSLESSRGRAGFSYNEQFF
TRBJ2-5 NA TRBV7-2 NA NA CASSSSSGVWETQYF
TRBJ2-5 TRBD2 TRBV4-1 NA TGCGCCAGCAGCCCGAAGGAGCTAGCGGGAGAGCTGGCGACCCAGTACTTC CASSPKELAGELATQYF
TRBJ1-4 NA TRBV5-1 NA TGCGCCAGCAGCTTGGTTGCAACTAATGAAAAACTGTTTTTT CASSLVATNEKLFF
TRBJ2-1 TRBD2 TRBV7-9 NA TGTGCCAGCAGCTTTAGGACTAGCGCCGGGAGTGAGCAGTTCTTC CASSFRTSAGSEQFF
TRBJ2-1 NA TRBV11-2 NA TGTGCCAGCAGCTTTACTAGCCCCTACAATGAGCAGTTCTTC CASSFTSPYNEQFF
TRBJ2-1 TRBD2 TRBV7-9 NA TGTGCCAGCAGCTTGGGCGGGAGGGCCTACAATGAGCAGTTCTTC CASSLGGRAYNEQFF
TRBJ1-4 NA TRBV6-1 NA TGTGCCAGCAGTGATCGTGGTCAGGTCTCTAATGAAAAACTGTTTTTT CASSDRGQVSNEKLFF
TRBJ2-1 TRBD2 TRBV28 NA TGTGCCAGCAGTTTATGGGTAGCGGGAGCGGCTGAGCAGTTCTTC CASSLWVAGAAEQFF
TRBJ2-7 NA TRBV28 NA TGTGCCAGCAGTCCCCTTCAGGGCGACTACGAGCAGTACTTC CASSPLQGDYEQYF
TRBJ2-7 TRBD1 TRBV9 NA TGTGCCAGCAGCGTAGAGGGACAGGGAACCTACGAGCAGTACTTC CASSVEGQGTYEQYF
TRBJ2-6 NA TRBV18 NA TGTGCCAGCTCACCACCGGGAAGCCTCTCTGGGGCCAACGTCCTGACTTTC CASSPPGSLSGANVLTF